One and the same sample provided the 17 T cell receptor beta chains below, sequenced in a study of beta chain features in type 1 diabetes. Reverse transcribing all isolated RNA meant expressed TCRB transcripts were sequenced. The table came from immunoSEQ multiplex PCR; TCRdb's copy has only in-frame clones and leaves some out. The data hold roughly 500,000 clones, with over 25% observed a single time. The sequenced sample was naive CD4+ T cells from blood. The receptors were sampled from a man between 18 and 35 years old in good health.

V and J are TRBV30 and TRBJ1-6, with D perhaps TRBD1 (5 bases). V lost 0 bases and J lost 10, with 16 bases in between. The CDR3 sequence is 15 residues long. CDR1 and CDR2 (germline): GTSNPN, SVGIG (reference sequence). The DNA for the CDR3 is TGTGCCTGGAGTGTAGGGACCCACCTGGGATCACCCCTCCACTTT. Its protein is CAWSVGTHLGSPLHF.

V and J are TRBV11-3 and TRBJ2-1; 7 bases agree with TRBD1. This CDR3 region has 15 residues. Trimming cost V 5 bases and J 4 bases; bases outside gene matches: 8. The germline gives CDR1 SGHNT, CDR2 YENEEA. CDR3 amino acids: CASSSPGQPYNEQFF. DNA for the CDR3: TGTGCCAGCAGCAGCCCGGGACAGCCGTACAATGAGCAGTTCTTC.

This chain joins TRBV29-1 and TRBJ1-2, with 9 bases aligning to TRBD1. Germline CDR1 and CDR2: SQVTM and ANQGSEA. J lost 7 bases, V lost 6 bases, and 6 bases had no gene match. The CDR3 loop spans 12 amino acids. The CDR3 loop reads CSVGDRAGGYTF. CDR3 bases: TGCAGCGTGGGGGACAGGGCGGGTGGCTACACCTTC.

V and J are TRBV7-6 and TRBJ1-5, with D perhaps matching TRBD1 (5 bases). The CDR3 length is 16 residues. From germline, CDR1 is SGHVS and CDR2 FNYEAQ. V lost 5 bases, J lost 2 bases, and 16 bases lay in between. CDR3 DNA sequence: TGTGCCAGCAGCGTTGAGGGGATGGCGCGCAATCAGCCCCAGCATTTT. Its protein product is CASSVEGMARNQPQHF.

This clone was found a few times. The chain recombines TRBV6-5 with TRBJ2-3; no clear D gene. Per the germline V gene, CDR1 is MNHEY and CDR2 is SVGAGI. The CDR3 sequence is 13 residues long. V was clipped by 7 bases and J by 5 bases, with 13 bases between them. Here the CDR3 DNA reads TGTGCCAGCACCCTCCCCGGAGTAGATACGCAGTATTTT. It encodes CASTLPGVDTQYF.

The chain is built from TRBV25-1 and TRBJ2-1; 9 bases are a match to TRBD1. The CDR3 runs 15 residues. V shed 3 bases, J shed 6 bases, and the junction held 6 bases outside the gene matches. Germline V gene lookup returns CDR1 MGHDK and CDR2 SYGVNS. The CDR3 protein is CASSDPGQGVNEQFF. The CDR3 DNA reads TGTGCCAGCAGTGATCCGGGACAGGGTGTCAATGAGCAGTTCTTC.

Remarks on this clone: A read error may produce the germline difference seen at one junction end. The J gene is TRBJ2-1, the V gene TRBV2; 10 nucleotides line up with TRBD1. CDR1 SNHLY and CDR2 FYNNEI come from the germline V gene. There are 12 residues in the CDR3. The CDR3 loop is CASSEGTGARFF. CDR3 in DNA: TGTGCCAGCAGCGAAGGGACAGGGGCGCGGTTCTTC. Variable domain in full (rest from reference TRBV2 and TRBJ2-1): EPEVTQTPSHQVTQMGQEVILRCVPISNHLYFYWYRQILGQKVEFLVSFYNNEISEKSEIFDDQFSVERPDGSNFTLKIRSTKLEDSAMYFCASSEGTGARFFGPGTRLTVL.

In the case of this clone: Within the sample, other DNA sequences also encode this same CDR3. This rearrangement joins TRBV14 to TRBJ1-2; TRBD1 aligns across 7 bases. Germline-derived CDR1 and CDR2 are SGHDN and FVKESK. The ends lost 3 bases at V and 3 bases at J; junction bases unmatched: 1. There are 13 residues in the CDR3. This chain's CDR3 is CASSQGTDYGYTF. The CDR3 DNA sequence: TGTGCCAGCAGCCAGGGGACAGACTATGGCTACACCTTC.

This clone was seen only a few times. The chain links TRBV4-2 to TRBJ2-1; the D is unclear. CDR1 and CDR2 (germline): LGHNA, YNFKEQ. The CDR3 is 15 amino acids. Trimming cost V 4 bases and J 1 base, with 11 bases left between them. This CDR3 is CASSPRRQSYNEQFF. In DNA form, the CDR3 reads TGTGCCAGCAGCCCGCGGCGGCAGTCCTACAATGAGCAGTTCTTC.

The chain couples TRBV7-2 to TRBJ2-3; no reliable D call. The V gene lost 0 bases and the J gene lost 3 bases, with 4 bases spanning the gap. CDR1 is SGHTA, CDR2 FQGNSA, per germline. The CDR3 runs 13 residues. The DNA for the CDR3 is TGTGCCAGCAGCTTAGCGCGGACAGATACGCAGTATTTT. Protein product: CASSLARTDTQYF.

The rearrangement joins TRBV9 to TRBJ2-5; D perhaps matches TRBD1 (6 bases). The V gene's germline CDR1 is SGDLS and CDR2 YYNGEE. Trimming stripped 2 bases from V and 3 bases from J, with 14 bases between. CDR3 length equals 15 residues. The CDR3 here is CASSVATGLEETQYF. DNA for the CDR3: TGTGCCAGCAGCGTGGCTACAGGGTTGGAAGAGACCCAGTACTTC.

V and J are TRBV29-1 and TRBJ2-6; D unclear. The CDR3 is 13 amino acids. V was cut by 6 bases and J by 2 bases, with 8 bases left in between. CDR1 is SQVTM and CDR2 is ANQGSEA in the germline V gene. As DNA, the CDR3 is TGCAGCGTCCTACGCGCTGGGGCCAACGTCCTGACTTTC. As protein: CSVLRAGANVLTF. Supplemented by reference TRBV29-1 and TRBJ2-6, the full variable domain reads SAVISQKPSRDICQRGTSLTIQCQVDSQVTMMFWYRQQPGQSLTLIATANQGSEATYESGFVIDKFPISRPNLTFSTLTVSNMSPEDSSIYLCSVLRAGANVLTFGAGSRLTVL.

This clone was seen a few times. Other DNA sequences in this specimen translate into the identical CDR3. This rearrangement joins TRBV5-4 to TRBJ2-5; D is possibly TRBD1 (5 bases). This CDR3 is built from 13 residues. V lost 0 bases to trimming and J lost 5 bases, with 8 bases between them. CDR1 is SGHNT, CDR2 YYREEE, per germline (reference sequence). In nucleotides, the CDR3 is TGTGCCAGCAGCTTGGAAAGGGGTGAGACCCAGTACTTC. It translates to CASSLERGETQYF.

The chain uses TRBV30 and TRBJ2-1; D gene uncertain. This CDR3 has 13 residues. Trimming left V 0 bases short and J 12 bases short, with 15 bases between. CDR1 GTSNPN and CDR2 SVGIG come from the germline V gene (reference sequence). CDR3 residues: CAWSVRDTMWQFF. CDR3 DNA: TGTGCCTGGAGTGTACGAGACACGATGTGGCAGTTCTTC.

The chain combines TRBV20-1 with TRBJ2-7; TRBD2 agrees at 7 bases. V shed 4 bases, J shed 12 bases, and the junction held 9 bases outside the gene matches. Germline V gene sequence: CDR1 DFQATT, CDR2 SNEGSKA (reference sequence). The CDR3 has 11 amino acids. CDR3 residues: CSAIQRAGPYF. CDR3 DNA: TGCAGTGCTATCCAAAGAGCGGGACCGTACTTC.

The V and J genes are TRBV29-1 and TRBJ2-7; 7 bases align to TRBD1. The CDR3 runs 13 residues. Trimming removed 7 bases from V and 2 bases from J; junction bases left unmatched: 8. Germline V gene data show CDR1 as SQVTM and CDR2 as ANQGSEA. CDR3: CSARDSLAYEQYF. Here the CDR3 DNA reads TGCAGCGCACGGGACAGCCTAGCCTACGAGCAGTACTTC.

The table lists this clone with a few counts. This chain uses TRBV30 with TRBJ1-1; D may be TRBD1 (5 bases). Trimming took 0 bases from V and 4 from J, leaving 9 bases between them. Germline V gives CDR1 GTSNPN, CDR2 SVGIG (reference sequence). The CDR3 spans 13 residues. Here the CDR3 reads CAWSVVGVTEAFF. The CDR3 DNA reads TGTGCCTGGAGTGTGGTAGGGGTCACTGAAGCTTTCTTT.